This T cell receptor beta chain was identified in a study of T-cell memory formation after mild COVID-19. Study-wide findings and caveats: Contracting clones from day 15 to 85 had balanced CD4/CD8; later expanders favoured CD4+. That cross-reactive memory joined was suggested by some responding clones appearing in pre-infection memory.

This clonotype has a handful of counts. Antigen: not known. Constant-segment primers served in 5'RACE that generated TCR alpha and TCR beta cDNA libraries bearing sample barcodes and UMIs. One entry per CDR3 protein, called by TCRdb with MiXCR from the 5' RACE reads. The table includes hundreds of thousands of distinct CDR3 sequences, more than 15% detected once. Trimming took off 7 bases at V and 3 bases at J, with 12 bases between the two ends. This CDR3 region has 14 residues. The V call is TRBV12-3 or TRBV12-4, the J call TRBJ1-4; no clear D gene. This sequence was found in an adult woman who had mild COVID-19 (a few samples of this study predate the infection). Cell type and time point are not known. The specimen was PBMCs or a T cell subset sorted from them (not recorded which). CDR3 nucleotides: TGTGCCAGCACCATGTGGCGGGCTAATGAAAAACTGTTTTTT. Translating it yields CASTMWRANEKLFF.